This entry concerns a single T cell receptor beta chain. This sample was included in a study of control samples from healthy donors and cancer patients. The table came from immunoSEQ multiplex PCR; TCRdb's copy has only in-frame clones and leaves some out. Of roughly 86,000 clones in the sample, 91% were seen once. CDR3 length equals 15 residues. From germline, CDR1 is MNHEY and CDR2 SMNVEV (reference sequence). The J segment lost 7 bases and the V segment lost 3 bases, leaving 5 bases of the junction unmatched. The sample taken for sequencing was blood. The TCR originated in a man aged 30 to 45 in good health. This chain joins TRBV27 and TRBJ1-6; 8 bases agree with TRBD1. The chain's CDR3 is CASSFGDRGNSPLHF. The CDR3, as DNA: TGTGCCAGCAGTTTCGGTGACAGGGGAAATTCACCCCTCCACTTT.